Given below is one TCR beta chain in context. Its antigen is as yet unknown. Trimming took 5 bases from V and 4 from J; bases not matched to a gene: 4. Germline V lookup: CDR1 MNHNS, CDR2 SASEGT. This CDR3 spans 16 amino acids. Unique molecular identifiers were incorporated during preparation of the TCRbeta library. MiXCR, applied by TCRdb to the PCR reads, yields one record per CDR3 protein. The table records more than 400,000 distinct CDR3 sequences, about 40% of them present only once. These data are taken from a study of T-cell reconstitution after alpha-beta-depleted transplantation in children. Study-wide results and caveats: Newly made T cells mostly supplied T-cell counts and diversity one year after transplant. Expanded clones from the graft, numbering several hundred, reportedly supplied alpha-beta T cells about two months after transplant.

This receptor was identified in a girl aged 2-10 years with aplastic anemia, due to receive a stem cell transplant. This chain uses TRBV6-1 with TRBJ2-6; TRBD1 agrees at 11 bases. This specimen was PBMCs, taken before TCRalphabeta/CD19-depleted stem cell transplant. The CDR3 DNA sequence: TGTGCCAGCAGTCTGGACAGGGGGCCCGGGGCCAACGTCCTGACTTTC. Its protein product is CASSLDRGPGANVLTF.